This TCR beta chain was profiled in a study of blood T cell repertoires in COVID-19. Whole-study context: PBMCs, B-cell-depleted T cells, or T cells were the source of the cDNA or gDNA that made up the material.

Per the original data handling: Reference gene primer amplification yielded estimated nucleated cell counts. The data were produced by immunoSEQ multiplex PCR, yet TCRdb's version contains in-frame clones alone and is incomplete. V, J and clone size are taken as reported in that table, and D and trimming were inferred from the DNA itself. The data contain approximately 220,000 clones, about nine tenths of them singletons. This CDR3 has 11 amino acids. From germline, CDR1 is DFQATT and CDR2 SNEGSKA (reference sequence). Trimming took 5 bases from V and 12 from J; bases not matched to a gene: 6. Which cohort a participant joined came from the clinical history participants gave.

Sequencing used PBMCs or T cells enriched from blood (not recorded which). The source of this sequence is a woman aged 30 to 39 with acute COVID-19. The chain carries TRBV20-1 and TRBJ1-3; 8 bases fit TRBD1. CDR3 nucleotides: TGCAGTGCTTCAGGGGGCACGGGCATATATTTT. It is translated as CSASGGTGIYF.